This note documents a single T cell receptor (beta chain) sequence. The data were taken from a study of blood T cell repertoires in COVID-19. About the research overall: Sites in the United States, Italy and Spain provided acute and convalescent COVID-19 samples.

Trimming removed 3 bases from V and 3 bases from J, with 18 bases in between. The germline V gene has CDR1 KGHSH and CDR2 LQKENI. CDR3 length equals 17 residues. Assay used: immunoSEQ multiplex PCR; TCRdb lists only in-frame clones, some missing. The table shows roughly 180,000 clones, with approximately 80% occurring only once. The clonotype comes from a woman between 45 and 60 years old with active or convalescent COVID-19. The chain combines TRBV18 with TRBJ2-1; D is possibly TRBD2 (6 bases). What was sequenced was peripheral blood. CDR3 nucleotide sequence: TGTGCCAGCTCACCCCAAAGCACAGCGGGCGGCTACAATGAGCAGTTCTTC. As protein: CASSPQSTAGGYNEQFF.